The 26 T cell receptor beta chains in this list originate from one sample, sequenced in a study of identifying expanded T cells in peripheral blood. TCRdb's copy holds only in-frame clones and misses some; the assay was immunoSEQ multiplex PCR. Of more than 95,000 clones listed, 75% to 90% are singletons. Sample: blood. These TCRs come from a person aged 18 to 75 in good health.

The chain combines TRBV6-1 with TRBJ1-6; D is unresolved. V shed 3 bases and J shed 0 bases, with 15 bases lying between them. The CDR3 loop spans 18 amino acids. Looked up from germline, CDR1 is MNHNS and CDR2 is SASEGT. The DNA for the CDR3 is TGTGCCAGCAGTGAGAAGGACTTATTAAGCTCCTATAATTCACCCCTCCACTTT. Its protein is CASSEKDLLSSYNSPLHF.

This chain joins TRBV2 and TRBJ2-2; the D gene could be TRBD1 or TRBD2 (6 bases each). Per the germline V gene, CDR1 is SNHLY and CDR2 is FYNNEI. The CDR3 is 16 residues long. V was trimmed by 3 bases and J by 5 bases, leaving 16 bases between them. The CDR3 DNA reads TGTGCCAGCAGTGATTGGGGGGCGCGAAGGACCGGGGAGCTGTTTTTT. The encoded protein is CASSDWGARRTGELFF.

The rearrangement joins TRBV28 to TRBJ1-2; 7 nucleotides agree with TRBD1. The V and J ends lost 3 bases and 5 bases, in that order; junction bases with no gene match: 6. Germline assignment: CDR1 MDHEN and CDR2 SYDVKM. The CDR3 extends over 14 amino acids. The DNA of the CDR3 is TGTGCCAGCAGTTTTACAGGGGCTTTTTATGGCTACACCTTC. Translated, it gives CASSFTGAFYGYTF.

This chain joins TRBV19 and TRBJ1-5; 8 bases match TRBD1. Germline V gene data show CDR1 as LNHDA and CDR2 as SQIVND (reference sequence). The CDR3 spans 17 residues. J gave up 2 bases and V 5 bases, and 11 bases lay outside the gene matches. CDR3 bases: TGTGCCAGTAGTGGGTCAGGGGGCTTTCTAGGCAATCAGCCCCAGCATTTT. The encoded protein is CASSGSGGFLGNQPQHF.

V usage is TRBV6-1 and J usage is TRBJ2-3; no definite D call. The CDR3 extends over 12 amino acids. CDR1 and CDR2 from the germline V gene are MNHNS and SASEGT. V was trimmed by 3 bases and J by 8 bases, leaving 9 bases between them. The DNA for the CDR3 is TGTGCCAGCAGTGATTCGCGGCGTACGCAGTATTTT. As protein: CASSDSRRTQYF.

This rearrangement joins TRBV2 to TRBJ1-1; no reliable D call. Germline CDR1 SNHLY, CDR2 FYNNEI. There are 13 residues in the CDR3. V dropped 7 bases and J dropped 0 bases, with 9 bases sitting between them. DNA of the CDR3: TGTGCCAGCACTGTACTGATGAACACTGAAGCTTTCTTT. Protein sequence: CASTVLMNTEAFF. The complete variable domain, with remaining parts taken from reference TRBV2 and TRBJ1-1, reads EPEVTQTPSHQVTQMGQEVILRCVPISNHLYFYWYRQILGQKVEFLVSFYNNEISEKSEIFDDQFSVERPDGSNFTLKIRSTKLEDSAMYFCASTVLMNTEAFFGQGTRLTVV.

This clone was counted between two and nine times. The chain uses TRBV11-3 and TRBJ2-5, with D possibly TRBD2 on 6 matching bases. The CDR3 covers 16 residues. The V end was cut by 4 bases, the J end by 3 bases, with 18 bases between. The V gene's germline CDR1 is SGHNT and CDR2 YENEEA. CDR3 DNA sequence: TGTGCCAGCAGCTCCCGTGGCTGGGGAGGAGAAGAGACCCAGTACTTC. Translation gives CASSSRGWGGEETQYF. Based on the CDR3 plus reference TRBV11-3 and TRBJ2-5, the full variable domain is EAGVVQSPRYKIIEKKQPVAFWCNPISGHNTLYWYLQNLGQGPELLIRYENEEAVDDSQLPKDRFSAERLKGVDSTLKIQPAELGDSAVYLCASSSRGWGGEETQYFGPGTRLLVL.

This chain uses TRBV5-1 with TRBJ1-4; possibly TRBD1 for D (6 bases). The CDR3 spans 14 residues. Germline-derived CDR1 and CDR2 are SGHRS and YFSETQ. Between the trimmed V and J ends, which lost 5 bases and 8 bases, there was a span of 16 bases. The CDR3 region has the DNA TGCGCCAGCAGATTTGGTCCAGGGGAAGAAAAACTGTTTTTT. This sequence encodes CASRFGPGEEKLFF.

The rearrangement uses TRBV11-2 and TRBJ2-7; a possible D gene is TRBD2 (6 bases). This CDR3 has 14 residues. Trimming took 5 bases from V and 3 from J, leaving 14 bases between them. Germline assignment: CDR1 SGHAT and CDR2 FQNNGV. The CDR3 bases are TGTGCCAGCAGCCCTTCCGGGGGAAACTACGAGCAGTACTTC. It codes for CASSPSGGNYEQYF.

The chain joins TRBV11-2 to TRBJ1-6, with unresolved D. Deletions cut 1 base from V and 7 bases from J, with 8 bases between. This CDR3 is built from 14 residues. The germline gives CDR1 SGHAT, CDR2 FQNNGV. The CDR3 here is CASSLGFGNSPLHF. The CDR3 nucleotides read TGTGCCAGCAGCTTAGGGTTCGGGAATTCACCCCTCCACTTT.

The rearrangement links TRBV4-3 to TRBJ1-2; a possible D gene is TRBD1 (5 bases). Trimming removed 0 bases from V and 8 bases from J, with 16 bases in between. This CDR3 has 15 residues. Germline V lookup: CDR1 LGHNA, CDR2 YSLEER. In DNA form, the CDR3 reads TGCGCCAGCAGCCAAGATATTTGGGGGAGCGAGGGCTACACCTTC. Translating it yields CASSQDIWGSEGYTF.

The V and J genes are TRBV6-4 and TRBJ1-2; D is unresolved. CDR1 and CDR2 (germline): MRHNA, SNTAGT. The CDR3 is made up of 16 amino acids. V lost 2 bases and J lost 7, with 20 bases in between. DNA of the CDR3: TGTGCCAGCAGTGACGGATTCTTTGGAGGAGGGTTTGGCTACACCTTC. Protein sequence: CASSDGFFGGGFGYTF.

This rearrangement joins TRBV7-9 to TRBJ2-2, with D uncertain. The CDR3 loop spans 15 amino acids. V was cut by 0 bases and J by 10 bases, with 15 bases left in between. Germline V lookup: CDR1 SEHNR, CDR2 FQNEAQ (reference sequence). CDR3 in amino acids: CASSLASDPLAELFF. CDR3 DNA: TGTGCCAGCAGCTTAGCATCCGACCCTTTGGCGGAGCTGTTTTTT.

The table lists this clone with a count of one. The chain combines TRBV19 with TRBJ1-2; D is unresolved. The germline V and J ends were trimmed by 9 bases and 8 bases, with 16 bases remaining between them. The CDR3 runs 12 residues. The germline V gene has CDR1 LNHDA and CDR2 SQIVND (reference sequence). CDR3 protein: CASQTRKGGYTF. CDR3 DNA: TGTGCCAGCCAGACTAGGAAGGGCGGCTACACCTTC.

The chain employs TRBV7-9 and TRBJ1-2; D gene uncertain. Germline V lookup: CDR1 SEHNR, CDR2 FQNEAQ (reference sequence). The CDR3 is 12 residues long. The germline V and J ends were trimmed by 6 bases and 1 base, with 6 bases remaining between them. In DNA form, the CDR3 reads TGTGCCAGCAGAATAGATAACTATGGCTACACCTTC. As protein: CASRIDNYGYTF.

The chain is built from TRBV7-9 and TRBJ1-1; no reliable D call. Between the trimmed V and J ends, which lost 0 bases and 0 bases, there was a span of 8 bases. CDR1 and CDR2 (germline): SEHNR, FQNEAQ (reference sequence). CDR3 length equals 15 residues. CDR3 sequence (DNA): TGTGCCAGCAGCTTAGCGTACAGTATGAACACTGAAGCTTTCTTT. It yields the protein CASSLAYSMNTEAFF.

Regarding this clone: The same CDR3 arises from other DNA sequences in this sample as well. The genes are TRBV5-1 and TRBJ1-1; D is unclear. V shed 0 bases and J shed 1 base, with 7 bases lying between them. CDR3 length: 14 residues. CDR1 is SGHRS and CDR2 is YFSETQ in the germline V gene. This CDR3 reads CASSLGEENTEAFF. The CDR3 nucleotides are TGCGCCAGCAGCTTGGGGGAAGAGAACACTGAAGCTTTCTTT.

The genes are TRBV7-3 and TRBJ2-1, with D possibly matching TRBD2 (5 bases). Germline V gene sequence: CDR1 SGHTA, CDR2 FQGTGA. This CDR3 is built from 15 residues. The V end lost 5 bases, the J end lost 0 bases, and 11 bases lay between the germline ends. The CDR3 here is CASSRTSSSYNEQFF. CDR3 sequence (DNA): TGTGCCAGCAGCCGGACTTCGAGCTCCTACAATGAGCAGTTCTTC.

The gene calls are TRBV9 and TRBJ1-1, with D unresolved. This CDR3 contains 15 residues. With 0 bases removed from V and 0 bases from J, the gap between germline ends came to 9 bases. Germline CDR1 SGDLS, CDR2 YYNGEE. The CDR3 DNA sequence: TGTGCCAGCAGCGTAGAAGGGAATTTGAACACTGAAGCTTTCTTT. Translation: CASSVEGNLNTEAFF.

This sequence joins TRBV25-1 and TRBJ1-5; a weak D match, TRBD1 (6 bases). The CDR3 sequence is 17 residues long. V shed 7 bases and J shed 3 bases, with 22 bases lying between them. Germline-derived CDR1 and CDR2 are MGHDK and SYGVNS. CDR3 bases: TGTGCCAGCACCCGCTTAAACAGGGAGGGAGCCAATCAGCCCCAGCATTTT. The encoded protein is CASTRLNREGANQPQHF.

This clone was observed a single time. The chain employs TRBV7-2 and TRBJ2-7; D perhaps matches TRBD1 (6 bases). V lost 2 bases, J lost 5 bases, and 13 bases lay in between. Germline V gives CDR1 SGHTA, CDR2 FQGNSA. This CDR3 region has 14 residues. CDR3 bases: TGTGCCAGCAGCTTAACGGCAGGGGTGCACGAGCAGTACTTC. It translates to CASSLTAGVHEQYF.

V and J are TRBV5-5 and TRBJ1-5, with D tentatively TRBD1 (6 bases). CDR1 SGHKS and CDR2 YYEKEE come from the germline V gene (reference sequence). V was trimmed by 3 bases and J by 5 bases, leaving 9 bases between them. The CDR3 covers 13 residues. CDR3 residues: CASSSTGDQPQHF. The CDR3 DNA is TGTGCCAGCAGCTCGACAGGAGATCAGCCCCAGCATTTT.

The genes are TRBV7-3 and TRBJ1-5; D gene unclear. Germline loops: CDR1 SGHTA, CDR2 FQGTGA. The V end lost 3 bases, the J end lost 4 bases, and 7 bases lay between the germline ends. The CDR3 runs to 13 residues. DNA for the CDR3: TGTGCCAGCAGCTTGACTATTAATCAGCCCCAGCATTTT. Amino acids: CASSLTINQPQHF.

The chain uses TRBV7-2 and TRBJ1-1, with D tentatively TRBD1 (6 bases). Trimming pared 5 bases from V and 8 bases from J, leaving 18 bases between. This CDR3 is built from 14 residues. Germline-derived CDR1 and CDR2 are SGHTA and FQGNSA. Here the CDR3 DNA reads TGTGCCAGCAGCCGAGGCGGCAGGGGCCTGGAAGCTTTCTTT. Translation gives CASSRGGRGLEAFF.

The genes are TRBV2 and TRBJ2-3, with D hard to call. Germline V gives CDR1 SNHLY, CDR2 FYNNEI. Trimming cost V 3 bases and J 10 bases, with 11 bases left between them. The CDR3 contains 12 residues. The CDR3 protein is CASSDGVRAQYF. As DNA, the CDR3 is TGTGCCAGCAGTGATGGGGTCCGAGCGCAGTATTTT.

This clone has only a few counts. The chain joins TRBV6-5 to TRBJ2-7; D might be TRBD1 (5 bases). This CDR3 is 13 amino acids long. Germline values: CDR1 MNHEY, CDR2 SVGAGI. The V end lost 2 bases, the J end lost 6 bases, and 11 bases lay between the germline ends. The CDR3 protein is CASSYRGSGEQYF. Here the CDR3 DNA reads TGTGCCAGCAGTTACAGGGGTTCTGGCGAGCAGTACTTC.